Each of the 8 T cell receptor beta chains below was sequenced from the same sample in a study of graft-versus-host responses after intestinal transplantation. No antigens are known for them. Sequenced by immunoSEQ multiplex PCR; TCRdb stores in-frame clones only, minus some. This sample carries around 40,000 clones, 85% to 95% of them seen once, and the ten largest clones take more than 0.45%. Sequencing used unstimulated CD8+ T cells sorted from spleen or lymph node cells, obtained before transplant. These receptor sequences come from a human donor who was the organ donor for an intestinal transplant.

The chain links TRBV4-3 to TRBJ1-1; tentative D call: TRBD1 (5 bases). V dropped 0 bases and J dropped 2 bases, with 7 bases sitting between them. The length of the CDR3 is 14 residues. The germline V gene has CDR1 LGHNA and CDR2 YSLEER. CDR3 in amino acids: CASSQDGQNTEAFF. CDR3 nucleotides: TGCGCCAGCAGCCAAGATGGACAAAACACTGAAGCTTTCTTT.

This clone was seen just once. The chain has TRBV27 and TRBJ2-7, with TRBD1 matching 9 bases. The CDR3 is 14 amino acids. The V gene's germline CDR1 is MNHEY and CDR2 SMNVEV (reference sequence). The junction had 5 bases not matched to a gene; V was cut back by 3 bases and J by 5 bases. CDR3 region: CASSFGTGRHEQYF. In DNA, the CDR3 is TGTGCCAGCAGTTTTGGGACAGGGCGTCACGAGCAGTACTTC.

The rearrangement joins TRBV19 to TRBJ1-1, with D possibly being TRBD1 (6 bases). Germline V gene sequence: CDR1 LNHDA, CDR2 SQIVND (reference sequence). V was cut by 2 bases and J by 4 bases, with 14 bases left in between. The CDR3 extends over 15 amino acids. CDR3 protein: CASSINPGAATEAFF. The CDR3 coding sequence is TGTGCCAGTAGTATAAATCCAGGGGCGGCCACTGAAGCTTTCTTT.

The chain is built from TRBV2 and TRBJ2-1; D possibly corresponds to TRBD2 (6 bases). The CDR3 sequence is 16 residues long. The germline V gene encodes CDR1 SNHLY and CDR2 FYNNEI. V was clipped by 7 bases and J by 0 bases, with 16 bases between them. The CDR3 protein is CASKPPGVGSYNEQFF. The CDR3 nucleotides are TGTGCCAGCAAACCACCGGGGGTGGGCTCCTACAATGAGCAGTTCTTC.

The chain employs TRBV11-2 and TRBJ2-1, with D possibly matching TRBD1 (6 bases). The germline V gene encodes CDR1 SGHAT and CDR2 FQNNGV. This CDR3 comprises 15 residues. V lost 5 bases to trimming and J lost 5 bases, with 16 bases between them. This chain's CDR3 is CASSHLEGDNNEQFF. DNA of the CDR3: TGTGCCAGCAGCCACCTCGAAGGGGACAACAATGAGCAGTTCTTC.

The chain couples TRBV7-8 to TRBJ2-7; TRBD1 matches 11 bases. V shed 5 bases, J shed 3 bases, and the junction held 6 bases outside the gene matches. Germline values: CDR1 SGHVS, CDR2 FQNEAQ. CDR3 length equals 15 residues. Here the CDR3 reads CASSQTGTGGYEQYF. CDR3 DNA: TGTGCCAGCAGCCAGACCGGGACAGGGGGCTACGAGCAGTACTTC.

This clone was recorded only once. The genes are TRBV2 and TRBJ2-1; 7 nucleotides match TRBD2. CDR3 length: 15 amino acids. CDR1 and CDR2 (germline): SNHLY, FYNNEI. V gave up 3 bases and J gave up 5 bases; unmatched junction bases: 7. The CDR3 DNA is TGTGCCAGCAGTGAGATCCAGCGGGGTAACAATGAGCAGTTCTTC. Encoded protein: CASSEIQRGNNEQFF.

The rearrangement uses TRBV4-2 and TRBJ2-3; no clear D gene. V dropped 0 bases and J dropped 11 bases, with 12 bases sitting between them. Germline lookup yields CDR1 LGHNA and CDR2 YNFKEQ. The CDR3 runs 13 residues. CDR3 residues: CASSQDQGVMQYF. Written as DNA, the CDR3 is TGTGCCAGCAGCCAAGATCAAGGTGTCATGCAGTATTTT.